These T cell receptor beta chains were read from a single sample in a study of neoadjuvant anti-PD-1 for oral cavity cancer. Libraries were prepared by immunoSEQ multiplex PCR; TCRdb keeps only in-frame clonotypes and omits some of them. The table lists approximately 43,000 clones, around 79% of them singletons. The input for sequencing was PBMCs, taken after nivolumab (anti-PD-1) treatment. These receptors originate from a person between 40 and 79 years old with oral cavity squamous cell carcinoma. Each CDR3 is given with its conserved first and last residue. Each record gives: D gene, J gene, clone size, V gene, CDR3 protein, CDR3 DNA. The D gene is left open where the match is weak. Rows give clone size only sometimes, using once, few, many, or a class for an expanded clone.

D: -; J: TRBJ1-5; size: once; V: TRBV28; CDR3: CASSFSGPQHF; DNA: TGTGCCAGCAGTTTCTCGGGGCCCCAGCATTTT
D: -; J: TRBJ1-4; size: -; V: TRBV9; CDR3: CASSDNEKLFF; DNA: TGTGCCAGCAGCGATAATGAAAAACTGTTTTTT
D: -; J: TRBJ1-5; size: -; V: TRBV2; CDR3: CASSGDRGSQPQHF; DNA: TGTGCCAGCAGTGGAGACAGAGGGAGTCAGCCCCAGCATTTT
D: -; J: TRBJ1-5; size: -; V: TRBV6-1; CDR3: CASSGRVLSNQPQHF; DNA: TGTGCCAGCAGTGGCCGGGTCCTTAGCAATCAGCCCCAGCATTTT
D: -; J: TRBJ1-4; size: -; V: TRBV9; CDR3: CASSVGGTGGYQKLFF; DNA: TGTGCCAGCAGCGTAGGAGGGACCGGGGGTTATCAAAAACTGTTTTTT
D: -; J: TRBJ1-4; size: -; V: TRBV6-8; CDR3: CASSYGPHATNEKLFF; DNA: TGTGCCAGCAGTTACGGACCCCACGCAACTAATGAAAAACTGTTTTTT
D: TRBD1; J: TRBJ2-5; size: few; V: TRBV5-6; CDR3: CASSSRDRVAETQYF; DNA: TGTGCCAGCAGCTCACGGGACAGGGTAGCAGAGACCCAGTACTTC
D: -; J: TRBJ1-5; size: -; V: TRBV7-3; CDR3: CASSPGGGRGQPQHF; DNA: TGTGCCAGCAGCCCCGGTGGGGGGCGAGGGCAGCCCCAGCATTTT
D: -; J: TRBJ2-7; size: -; V: TRBV5-1; CDR3: CASSDRLDLSYEQYF; DNA: TGCGCCAGCAGCGACAGACTTGACCTTTCCTACGAGCAGTACTTC
D: -; J: TRBJ2-6; size: -; V: TRBV11-3; CDR3: CASSRSGANVLTF; DNA: TGTGCCAGCAGCCGTTCTGGGGCCAACGTCCTGACTTTC
D: TRBD1; J: TRBJ1-1; size: -; V: TRBV5-6; CDR3: CASSLPGQINTEAFF; DNA: TGTGCCAGCAGCTTGCCGGGACAGATAAACACTGAAGCTTTCTTT
D: -; J: TRBJ1-2; size: -; V: TRBV27; CDR3: CASSASGSGSGYTF; DNA: TGTGCCAGCAGTGCCTCCGGGTCAGGCTCTGGCTACACCTTC
D: -; J: TRBJ2-7; size: -; V: TRBV6-6; CDR3: CASKAGTGVSYEQYF; DNA: TGTGCCAGCAAGGCGGGTACCGGGGTCTCCTACGAGCAGTACTTC
D: TRBD2; J: TRBJ2-2; size: few; V: TRBV2; CDR3: CASAALAGARGELFF; DNA: TGTGCCAGCGCAGCGCTAGCGGGGGCACGAGGGGAGCTGTTTTTT
D: -; J: TRBJ1-1; size: -; V: TRBV7-3; CDR3: CASSLLGQGNTEAFF; DNA: TGTGCCAGCAGCTTATTGGGGCAGGGTAACACTGAAGCTTTCTTT
D: -; J: TRBJ2-7; size: -; V: TRBV5-1; CDR3: CASSLARQSGTTPYEQYF; DNA: TGCGCCAGCAGCTTGGCGAGACAGTCCGGGACAACTCCATACGAGCAGTACTTC
D: -; J: TRBJ1-5; size: -; V: TRBV29-1; CDR3: CSATGTGIDQPQHF; DNA: TGCAGCGCTACAGGGACGGGGATAGATCAGCCCCAGCATTTT
D: -; J: TRBJ1-3; size: -; V: TRBV28; CDR3: CASSLGSDSGNTIYF; DNA: TGTGCCAGCAGTTTAGGATCTGACTCTGGAAACACCATATATTTT
D: -; J: TRBJ2-1; size: -; V: TRBV12-5; CDR3: CASGIFREARRNEQFF; DNA: TGTGCTAGTGGGATCTTTAGGGAGGCCCGCCGGAATGAGCAGTTCTTC
D: TRBD1; J: TRBJ1-6; size: -; V: TRBV2; CDR3: CASSVDRNNSPLHF; DNA: TGTGCCAGCAGTGTGGACAGGAATAATTCACCCCTCCACTTT
D: -; J: TRBJ1-2; size: -; V: TRBV7-9; CDR3: CASSPWTDYGYTF; DNA: TGTGCCAGCAGCCCATGGACGGACTATGGCTACACCTTC
D: -; J: TRBJ1-2; size: -; V: TRBV4-1; CDR3: CASSQDSRGSGGYTF; DNA: TGCGCCAGCAGCCAAGATTCTCGGGGGTCGGGAGGCTACACCTTC
D: -; J: TRBJ2-3; size: once; V: TRBV2; CDR3: CASSRQGEDTQYF; DNA: TGTGCCAGCAGTAGGCAGGGAGAAGATACGCAGTATTTT
D: TRBD1; J: TRBJ1-5; size: -; V: TRBV10-1; CDR3: CASSEGARQPQHF; DNA: TGCGCCAGCAGCGAGGGGGCGAGGCAGCCCCAGCATTTT
D: TRBD2; J: TRBJ2-5; size: -; V: TRBV6-1; CDR3: CAGGLAGVGRTQYF; DNA: TGTGCCGGAGGACTAGCGGGGGTTGGGAGGACCCAGTACTTC
D: -; J: TRBJ1-2; size: -; V: TRBV29-1; CDR3: CSVEQGLVGYTF; DNA: TGCAGCGTTGAACAGGGGTTGGTTGGCTACACCTTC
D: -; J: TRBJ2-4; size: -; V: TRBV25-1; CDR3: CASSEGTRKNIQYF; DNA: TGTGCCAGCAGTGAAGGGACACGCAAAAACATTCAGTACTTC
D: -; J: TRBJ1-1; size: -; V: TRBV5-1; CDR3: CASSLDGGGGTEAFF; DNA: TGCGCCAGCAGCTTGGACGGGGGAGGAGGCACTGAAGCTTTCTTT
D: TRBD2; J: TRBJ2-1; size: once; V: TRBV7-6; CDR3: CASSSRLAGATSYNEQFF; DNA: TGTGCCAGCAGCTCCCGACTAGCGGGAGCGACCTCCTACAATGAGCAGTTCTTC
D: -; J: TRBJ1-3; size: -; V: TRBV13; CDR3: CASSPRVSISSGNTIYF; DNA: TGTGCCAGCAGCCCTCGGGTGAGCATTAGCTCTGGAAACACCATATATTTT
D: -; J: TRBJ2-7; size: -; V: TRBV5-4; CDR3: CASSRDKSYEQYF; DNA: TGTGCCAGCAGTAGGGACAAATCCTACGAGCAGTACTTC
D: TRBD1; J: TRBJ1-5; size: -; V: TRBV7-6; CDR3: CASSLPRQGGNQPQHF; DNA: TGTGCCAGCAGCTTACCCCGACAGGGCGGAAATCAGCCCCAGCATTTT
D: -; J: TRBJ2-3; size: -; V: TRBV11-3; CDR3: CASSSTPDTQYF; DNA: TGTGCCAGCAGCTCGACTCCAGATACGCAGTATTTT
D: -; J: TRBJ2-7; size: -; V: TRBV7-9; CDR3: CASSRTDYEQYF; DNA: TGTGCCAGCAGCCGGACAGACTACGAGCAGTACTTC
D: -; J: TRBJ2-7; size: few; V: TRBV9; CDR3: CASSVDGTRHEQYF; DNA: TGTGCCAGCAGCGTAGACGGTACCCGTCACGAGCAGTACTTC
D: TRBD1; J: TRBJ2-7; size: -; V: TRBV7-2; CDR3: CASSFRQGEQYF; DNA: TGTGCCAGCAGCTTCCGACAGGGCGAGCAGTACTTC
D: -; J: TRBJ1-1; size: -; V: TRBV7-2; CDR3: CASSFRGNTEAFF; DNA: TGTGCCAGCAGCTTTAGGGGGAACACTGAAGCTTTCTTT
D: -; J: TRBJ2-5; size: once; V: TRBV6-6; CDR3: CASLGETQYF; DNA: TGTGCCAGCCTCGGGGAGACCCAGTACTTC
D: -; J: TRBJ1-3; size: -; V: TRBV5-1; CDR3: CASSPSRAGNTIYF; DNA: TGCGCCAGCAGTCCCTCGCGGGCTGGAAACACCATATATTTT
D: -; J: TRBJ1-2; size: once; V: TRBV27; CDR3: CASSLHPGTPIGYTF; DNA: TGTGCCAGCAGTTTACACCCAGGGACACCCATCGGCTACACCTTC
D: -; J: TRBJ1-1; size: -; V: TRBV19; CDR3: CASSIWDAEAFF; DNA: TGTGCCAGTAGTATTTGGGATGCGGAAGCTTTCTTT
D: TRBD1; J: TRBJ2-7; size: -; V: TRBV11-2; CDR3: CASSSQTGLHEQYF; DNA: TGTGCCAGCAGCTCCCAGACAGGGCTCCACGAGCAGTACTTC
D: -; J: TRBJ2-1; size: -; V: TRBV5-1; CDR3: CASSLHNEQFF; DNA: TGCGCCAGCAGCCTCCACAATGAGCAGTTCTTC
D: -; J: TRBJ1-2; size: -; V: TRBV6-4; CDR3: CASSDRVNGYTF; DNA: TGTGCCAGCAGTGACAGGGTGAATGGCTACACCTTC
D: TRBD2; J: TRBJ2-1; size: few; V: TRBV7-3; CDR3: CASSSGAGEQFF; DNA: TGTGCCAGCAGCAGCGGGGCTGGCGAGCAGTTCTTC
D: -; J: TRBJ1-2; size: -; V: TRBV5-1; CDR3: CASSRGATEGNRGYTF; DNA: TGCGCCAGCAGCAGGGGGGCGACCGAGGGGAACCGTGGCTACACCTTC
D: -; J: TRBJ1-6; size: -; V: TRBV6-5; CDR3: CASKSLNSPLHF; DNA: TGTGCCAGCAAGTCACTAAATTCACCCCTCCACTTT
D: -; J: TRBJ2-5; size: -; V: TRBV7-7; CDR3: CASSSSLGGGETQYF; DNA: TGTGCTAGCAGCTCGTCGCTTGGGGGCGGGGAGACCCAGTACTTC
D: -; J: TRBJ2-3; size: -; V: TRBV7-9; CDR3: CASTSGASLATDTQYF; DNA: TGTGCCAGCACCTCCGGCGCATCGCTGGCCACAGATACGCAGTATTTT
D: -; J: TRBJ1-1; size: -; V: TRBV19; CDR3: CASSTRQLNTEAFF; DNA: TGTGCCAGTAGTACTCGACAGCTGAACACTGAAGCTTTCTTT
D: -; J: TRBJ1-2; size: -; V: TRBV7-9; CDR3: CASSQTGIGGYTF; DNA: TGTGCCAGCAGCCAAACGGGAATTGGCGGCTACACCTTC
D: -; J: TRBJ1-1; size: -; V: TRBV7-9; CDR3: CASSLESGNTEAFF; DNA: TGTGCCAGCAGCTTAGAAAGTGGCAACACTGAAGCTTTCTTT
D: TRBD1; J: TRBJ2-1; size: -; V: TRBV5-1; CDR3: CASRMTGDVNEQFF; DNA: TGCGCCAGCCGGATGACAGGGGATGTGAATGAGCAGTTCTTC
D: -; J: TRBJ1-1; size: -; V: TRBV7-6; CDR3: CASRPQGQEMNTEAFF; DNA: TGTGCCAGCAGGCCCCAGGGGCAAGAAATGAACACTGAAGCTTTCTTT
D: -; J: TRBJ2-1; size: -; V: TRBV5-4; CDR3: CASSATGVYNEQFF; DNA: TGTGCCAGCAGCGCCACCGGGGTCTACAATGAGCAGTTCTTC